This TCR beta chain was recovered during a study of early T cells in non-severe SARS-CoV-2 infection. Each single cDNA molecule received a unique molecular identifier. Each CDR3 protein gets one entry after TCRdb re-called the 5' RACE reads with MiXCR. The profile covers some 40,000 distinct CDR3 sequences, with over 9% appearing a single time and approximately 16% taken by the ten largest. This clonotype was recorded many times. CDR3 length: 18 residues. The V segment lost 3 bases and the J segment 2 bases; nucleotides outside the gene matches: 15. Germline V gene data show CDR1 as LNHDA and CDR2 as SQIVND (reference sequence).

The V call is TRBV19, the J call TRBJ2-5, with 7 bases identical to TRBD2. This clonotype was sampled from an adult who was a healthcare worker with PCR-confirmed SARS-CoV-2 infection or an uninfected control (not recorded which). Sequenced sample: whole blood. CDR3 in DNA: TGTGCCAGTAGTATCCGTCGGAGCGTGGCGGGGGATCAAGAGACCCAGTACTTC. Protein sequence: CASSIRRSVAGDQETQYF.